This is a list of T cell receptor beta chains from one sample in a study of T cells after posttransplantation cyclophosphamide. Clones were read by immunoSEQ multiplex PCR, and TCRdb kept only the in-frame ones, dropping some. The table lists 7,500 to 10,000 clones, around 80% of them singletons. The source was PBMCs, collected about 1,900 days after a stem cell transplant with posttransplant cyclophosphamide. The receptors come from a female patient aged 35 to 55 who received an allogeneic stem cell transplant from a related donor, was CMV-positive, and had no GVHD. Some T cells may be the graft donor's. Both conserved end residues are part of each CDR3. The D gene is left open where the match is weak. A row's size may be missing; if present it is once, few, many or a size class.

>TRBJ2-3|once|TRBD2|TRBV11-2
CASRYGLAGATDTQYF
TGTGCCAGCAGATACGGACTAGCGGGGGCCACAGATACGCAGTATTTT
>TRBJ2-7|once|NA|TRBV10-3
CAISESAEQYF
TGTGCCATCAGTGAGTCGGCCGAGCAGTACTTC
>TRBJ2-2|few|NA|TRBV21-1
CASSTKTGANTGELFF
TGTGCCAGCAGCACGAAGACAGGGGCGAACACCGGGGAGCTGTTTTTT
>TRBJ1-4|NA|TRBD1|TRBV14
CASSLQGAEKLFF
TGTGCCAGCAGCCTACAGGGGGCGGAGAAACTGTTTTTT
>TRBJ2-7|NA|NA|TRBV28
CASSNYEQYF
TGTGCCAGCAGCAACTACGAGCAGTACTTC
>TRBJ2-1|NA|TRBD2|TRBV11-3
CASSLGTSGVYNEQFF
TGTGCCAGCAGCTTAGGAACTAGCGGGGTGTACAATGAGCAGTTCTTC
>TRBJ2-5|NA|TRBD1|TRBV7-7
CASSSDRRETQYF
TGTGCTAGCAGCTCGGACAGGCGAGAGACCCAGTACTTC
>TRBJ2-5|NA|NA|TRBV7-2
CASNQGGGLETQYF
TGTGCCAGCAACCAGGGTGGGGGGTTAGAGACCCAGTACTTC
>TRBJ1-1|NA|TRBD1|TRBV18
CASSPRFLGDRGLGTEAFF
TGTGCCAGCTCACCACGGTTCCTAGGGGACAGGGGGCTCGGCACTGAAGCTTTCTTT
>TRBJ2-5|NA|TRBD2|TRBV11-2
CASSPSGRPQETQYF
TGTGCCAGCAGCCCGAGCGGGAGACCCCAAGAGACCCAGTACTTC
>TRBJ2-3|NA|NA|TRBV5-4
CASSLDSRKAQYF
TGTGCCAGCAGCTTGGACTCGCGGAAGGCGCAGTATTTT
>TRBJ2-1|NA|TRBD2|TRBV9
CASSPLGTSGFNEQFF
TGTGCCAGCAGCCCTCTCGGGACTAGCGGCTTCAATGAGCAGTTCTTC
>TRBJ1-2|NA|NA|TRBV4-1
CASSQATGWVGYTF
TGCGCCAGCAGCCAAGCTACAGGGTGGGTCGGCTACACCTTC
>TRBJ2-1|NA|TRBD2|TRBV4-1
CASSSGAGGNYNEQFF
TGCGCCAGCAGCTCTGGAGCGGGGGGCAATTACAATGAGCAGTTCTTC
>TRBJ1-2|few|TRBD1|TRBV7-9
CASSLVSGTGDGYGYTF
TGTGCCAGCAGCTTAGTCTCCGGGACAGGTGATGGGTATGGCTACACCTTC
>TRBJ2-7|NA|NA|TRBV6-1
CASAREISYEQYF
TGTGCCAGCGCAAGAGAGATCTCCTACGAGCAGTACTTC
>TRBJ2-5|once|TRBD2|TRBV5-1
CASSPGTSGGAQETQYF
TGCGCCAGCAGCCCGGGGACTAGCGGGGGGGCCCAAGAGACCCAGTACTTC
>TRBJ2-1|NA|TRBD2|TRBV7-2
CASSLTSGGEIEQFF
TGTGCCAGCAGCCTCACTAGCGGGGGGGAGATTGAGCAGTTCTTC
>TRBJ2-2|NA|TRBD2|TRBV14
CASSQRLAGINTGELFF
TGTGCCAGCAGCCAAAGACTAGCGGGGATAAACACCGGGGAGCTGTTTTTT
>TRBJ1-6|few|TRBD1|TRBV5-1
CASSLEQGAAYNSPLHF
TGCGCCAGCAGCTTGGAACAGGGGGCCGCCTATAATTCACCCCTCCACTTT
>TRBJ1-1|NA|NA|TRBV4-2
CASSQVGGENTEAFF
TGTGCCAGCAGCCAAGTTGGGGGCGAGAACACTGAAGCTTTCTTT
>TRBJ2-7|NA|NA|TRBV5-1
CASSLGQSSYEQYF
TGCGCCAGCAGCCTAGGACAGTCCTCCTACGAGCAGTACTTC
>TRBJ2-7|NA|TRBD1|TRBV19
CASSRDRGREQYF
TGTGCCAGTAGTAGGGACAGGGGGCGCGAGCAGTACTTC
>TRBJ2-5|NA|TRBD2|TRBV5-4
CATRSGGAQETQYF
TGTGCCACCCGTAGCGGGGGGGCCCAGGAGACCCAGTACTTC
>TRBJ1-2|few|NA|TRBV5-1
CASSPSGGSGYGYTF
TGCGCCAGCAGCCCGTCGGGGGGCAGCGGCTATGGCTACACCTTC
>TRBJ1-1|NA|NA|TRBV29-1
CSVSMGGTAFF
TGCAGCGTTAGCATGGGGGGAACAGCTTTCTTT
>TRBJ2-3|NA|TRBD1|TRBV19
CASRSTGTTDTQYF
TGTGCCAGTAGATCGACAGGGACCACAGATACGCAGTATTTT
>TRBJ2-2|NA|TRBD2|TRBV7-9
CASSLALAGRTGELFF
TGTGCCAGCAGCTTAGCTCTAGCGGGCCGCACCGGGGAGCTGTTTTTT
>TRBJ1-6|few|NA|TRBV18
CASSTGNSPLHF
TGTGCCAGCTCAACAGGGAATTCACCCCTCCACTTT
>TRBJ2-1|NA|TRBD2|TRBV18
CASSSGGAGALDEQFF
TGTGCCAGCTCATCCGGAGGAGCGGGGGCTCTCGATGAGCAGTTCTTC
>TRBJ2-7|NA|NA|TRBV7-6
CASSLEPAENEQYF
TGTGCCAGCAGCTTAGAGCCCGCGGAAAACGAGCAGTACTTC
>TRBJ2-6|NA|NA|TRBV19
CASSIEGGLSGANVLTF
TGTGCCAGTAGTATTGAGGGTGGGCTCTCTGGGGCCAACGTCCTGACTTTC
>TRBJ2-3|NA|NA|TRBV5-1
CASSLQTSTDTQYF
TGCGCCAGCAGCTTGCAGACTAGCACAGATACGCAGTATTTT
>TRBJ2-3|NA|TRBD2|TRBV5-4
CASSSQRGGITDTQYF
TGTGCCAGCAGCTCCCAGCGGGGGGGGATAACAGATACGCAGTATTTT
>TRBJ1-6|NA|TRBD1|TRBV18
CASSLRTGGLNSPLHF
TGTGCCAGCTCACTCAGGACAGGGGGTCTAAATTCACCCCTCCACTTT
>TRBJ1-4|NA|NA|TRBV2
CASRVGYNEKLFF
TGTGCCAGCAGGGTCGGGTATAATGAAAAACTGTTTTTT
>TRBJ2-5|NA|TRBD1|TRBV13
CASSRDRQETQYF
TGTGCCAGCAGCCGGGACAGGCAAGAGACCCAGTACTTC
>TRBJ2-2|once|TRBD1|TRBV9
CASSVGTGDRPGELFF
TGTGCCAGCAGCGTTGGGACAGGGGACCGTCCCGGGGAGCTGTTTTTT
>TRBJ1-1|NA|NA|TRBV19
CASSTQQGGNTEAFF
TGTGCCAGTAGTACCCAACAGGGTGGGAACACTGAAGCTTTCTTT
>TRBJ1-2|NA|TRBD1|TRBV4-1
CASSQGQGAANYGYTF
TGCGCCAGCAGCCAGGGACAGGGGGCTGCTAACTATGGCTACACCTTC
>TRBJ2-5|NA|TRBD2|TRBV11-1
CASSLALGGEGSQYF
TGTGCCAGCAGCTTAGCGCTTGGCGGGGAGGGAAGCCAGTACTTC
>TRBJ1-1|NA|NA|TRBV6-6
CASQGSMWTEAFF
TGTGCCAGCCAGGGGAGTATGTGGACTGAAGCTTTCTTT
>TRBJ1-2|once|NA|TRBV2
CASSALTQDSGYTF
TGTGCCAGCAGTGCCCTGACCCAGGATTCTGGCTACACCTTC
>TRBJ1-2|once|NA|TRBV10-3
CAIREGENGYTF
TGTGCCATCAGGGAGGGGGAGAATGGCTACACCTTC
>TRBJ1-1|NA|TRBD1|TRBV4-1
CASSRGTGAFF
TGCGCCAGCAGCCGAGGGACAGGGGCTTTCTTT
>TRBJ2-7|NA|NA|TRBV28
CASSQGSYEQYF
TGTGCCAGCAGTCAGGGGTCCTACGAGCAGTACTTC
>TRBJ2-7|NA|NA|TRBV7-6
CASSLVGKGRPEQYF
TGTGCCAGCAGCTTAGTGGGAAAGGGGCGCCCCGAGCAGTACTTC
>TRBJ2-1|NA|TRBD2|TRBV6-6
CASSYHRRGKVYEQFF
TGTGCCAGCAGTTACCACCGGCGGGGGAAAGTTTATGAGCAGTTCTTC
>TRBJ1-2|NA|NA|TRBV18
CASSPMQDYGYTF
TGTGCCAGCTCACCGATGCAGGACTATGGCTACACCTTC
>TRBJ2-7|NA|TRBD1|TRBV5-1
CASSAYRGALSYEQYF
TGCGCCAGCAGCGCTTACAGGGGCGCACTTTCCTACGAGCAGTACTTC
>TRBJ1-1|NA|TRBD1|TRBV5-1
CASSPRTGTNTEAFF
TGCGCCAGCAGCCCCCGGACAGGGACGAACACTGAAGCTTTCTTT
>TRBJ1-5|NA|NA|TRBV5-1
CASSLGGNNQPQHF
TGCGCCAGCAGCTTGGGGGGCAACAATCAGCCCCAGCATTTT
>TRBJ2-7|NA|NA|TRBV6-1
CASSRFHEQYF
TGTGCCAGCTCCAGGTTCCACGAGCAGTACTTC
>TRBJ1-4|NA|NA|TRBV27
CASSQVGVGGFGKLFF
TGTGCCAGCAGTCAAGTCGGGGTTGGTGGGTTTGGGAAACTGTTTTTT